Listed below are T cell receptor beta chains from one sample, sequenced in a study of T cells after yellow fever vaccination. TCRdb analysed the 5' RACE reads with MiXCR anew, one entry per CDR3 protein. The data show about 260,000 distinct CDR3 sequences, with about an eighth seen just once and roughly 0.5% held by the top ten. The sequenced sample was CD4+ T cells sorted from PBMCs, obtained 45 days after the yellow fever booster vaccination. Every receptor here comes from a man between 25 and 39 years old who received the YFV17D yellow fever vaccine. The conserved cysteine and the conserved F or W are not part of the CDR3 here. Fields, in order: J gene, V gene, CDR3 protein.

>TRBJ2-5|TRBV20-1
SAMTSGSRETQY
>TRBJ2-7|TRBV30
AWSADRRSYEQY
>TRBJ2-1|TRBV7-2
ASSLEPGVGNEQF
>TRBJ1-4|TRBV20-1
SVKDSERDEKLF
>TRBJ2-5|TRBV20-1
SAKDGLAGAMETQY
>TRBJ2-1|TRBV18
ASSERASDYNEQF
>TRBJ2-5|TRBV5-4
ASRNGLAIGQETQY
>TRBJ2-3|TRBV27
ASSLWPGEYTQY
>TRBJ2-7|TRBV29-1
SVEEGDRFSSYEQY
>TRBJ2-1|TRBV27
ASSPTEQF
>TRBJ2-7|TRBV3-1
ASSQGSSGLSYEQY
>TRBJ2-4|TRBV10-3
AISESGQKNIQY
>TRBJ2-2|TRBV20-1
SALSLAANTGALF
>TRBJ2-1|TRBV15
VTSRSPSGRADEQF
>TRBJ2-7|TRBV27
ASKKGQGYEQY
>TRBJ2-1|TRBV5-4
ASSDISRGLEQF
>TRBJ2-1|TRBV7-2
ASILGLAGNEQF
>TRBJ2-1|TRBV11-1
ASSTARDRVRLAGSYNEQF
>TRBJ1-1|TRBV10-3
AISDPGTENTEAF
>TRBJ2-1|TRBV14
ASSQELVGEQF
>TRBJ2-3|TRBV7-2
ASIKRDIWTDTQY
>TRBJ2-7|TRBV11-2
ASSPSAISYEQY
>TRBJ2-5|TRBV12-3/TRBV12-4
ASSSPPETQY
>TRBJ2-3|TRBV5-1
ASSLRPSTDTQY
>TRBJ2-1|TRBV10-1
ASSESYSDEQF
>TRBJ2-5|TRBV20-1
SARTPDRAQETQY
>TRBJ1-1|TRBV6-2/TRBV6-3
ASSIFGQTEAF
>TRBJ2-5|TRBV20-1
SARGPIQT
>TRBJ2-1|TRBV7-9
ASNSGLAGYNEQF
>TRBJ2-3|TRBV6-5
ASSYRMGTDTQY
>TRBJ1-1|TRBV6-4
ASSATGDTEAF
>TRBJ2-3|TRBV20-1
SATSTDTQY
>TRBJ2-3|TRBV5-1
ASSPSGLSTDTQY
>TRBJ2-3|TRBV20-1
SATTGTATDTQY
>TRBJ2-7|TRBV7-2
ASSILPGRERGEQY
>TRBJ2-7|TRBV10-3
AISESRQGARYEQY
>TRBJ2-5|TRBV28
ASSFSLGLETQY
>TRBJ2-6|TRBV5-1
ASRGASGANVLT
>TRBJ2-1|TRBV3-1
ASSLGSRNEQF
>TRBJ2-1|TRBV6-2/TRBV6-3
ASSGTPYNEQF
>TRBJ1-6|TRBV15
ATSSSTGVESPLH